The T cell receptor beta chain under discussion was sequenced for a study of cytomegalovirus exposure and HLA in healthy donors. Primers included in the PCR were 60 Vbeta and 13 Jbeta primers. The data were produced by immunoSEQ multiplex PCR, yet TCRdb's version contains in-frame clones alone and is incomplete. The sample yields approximately 170,000 clones, roughly 79% seen once. The CDR3 spans 16 residues. Germline CDR1 and CDR2: SGHAT and FQNNGV. After removal of 6 bases from V and 8 bases from J, the junction contained 13 bases not matched to a gene. This receptor was identified in a middle-aged man in good health and CMV-seronegative. The rearrangement uses TRBV11-2 and TRBJ2-1; the match to TRBD2 covers 10 bases. Input material: PBMCs. The CDR3 region has the DNA TGTGCCAGCAGTGGAGGTCCTCCTAGCGGGAGTGATGAGCAGTTCTTC. Protein sequence: CASSGGPPSGSDEQFF. The whole variable domain, filled in from reference TRBV11-2 and TRBJ2-1, reads EAGVAQSPRYKIIEKRQSVAFWCNPISGHATLYWYQQILGQGPKLLIQFQNNGVVDDSQLPKDRFSAERLKGVDSTLKIQPAKLEDSAVYLCASSGGPPSGSDEQFFGPGTRLTVL.